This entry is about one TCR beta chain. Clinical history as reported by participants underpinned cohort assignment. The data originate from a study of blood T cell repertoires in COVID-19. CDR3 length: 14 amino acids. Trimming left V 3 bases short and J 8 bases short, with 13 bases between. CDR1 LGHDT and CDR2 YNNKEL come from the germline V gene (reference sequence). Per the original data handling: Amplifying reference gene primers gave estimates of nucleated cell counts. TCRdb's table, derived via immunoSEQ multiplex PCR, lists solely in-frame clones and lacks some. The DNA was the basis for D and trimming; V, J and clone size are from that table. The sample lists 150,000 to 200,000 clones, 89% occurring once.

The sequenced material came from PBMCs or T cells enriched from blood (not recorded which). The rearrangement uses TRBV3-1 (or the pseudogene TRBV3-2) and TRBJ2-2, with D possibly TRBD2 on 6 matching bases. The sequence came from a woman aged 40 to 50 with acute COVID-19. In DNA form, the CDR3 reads TGTGCCAGCAGCCAGGCTAGGGAGGTTGGGGAGCTGTTTTTT. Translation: CASSQAREVGELFF.